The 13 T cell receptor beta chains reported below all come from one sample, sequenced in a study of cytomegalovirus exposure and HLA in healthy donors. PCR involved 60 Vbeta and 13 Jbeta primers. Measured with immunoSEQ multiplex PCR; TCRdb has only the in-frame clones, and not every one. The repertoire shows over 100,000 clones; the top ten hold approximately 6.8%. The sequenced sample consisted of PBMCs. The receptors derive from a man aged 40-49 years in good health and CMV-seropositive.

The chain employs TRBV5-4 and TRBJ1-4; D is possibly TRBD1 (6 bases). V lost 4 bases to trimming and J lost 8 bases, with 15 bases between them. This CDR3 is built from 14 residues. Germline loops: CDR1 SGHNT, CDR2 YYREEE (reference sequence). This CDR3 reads CASSPGQTREKLFF. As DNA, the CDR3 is TGTGCCAGCAGCCCGGGACAAACTCGCGAAAAACTGTTTTTT.

The CDR3 region is CASSRQGGRTDTQYF. The DNA for the CDR3 is TGTGCCAGCAGCCGTCAGGGTGGACGGACAGATACGCAGTATTTT. The V call is TRBV7-3, the J call TRBJ2-3, with D possibly matching TRBD1 (5 bases). The CDR3 runs 15 residues. Germline CDR1 reads SGHTA; CDR2 reads FQGTGA. Trimming pared 5 bases from V and 3 bases from J, leaving 15 bases between.

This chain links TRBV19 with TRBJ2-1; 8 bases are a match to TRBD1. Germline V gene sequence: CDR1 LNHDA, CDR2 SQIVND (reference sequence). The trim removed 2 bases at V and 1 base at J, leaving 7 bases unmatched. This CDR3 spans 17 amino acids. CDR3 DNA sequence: TGTGCCAGTAGTATATTCCTTCAGGGGGCATCCTACAATGAGCAGTTCTTC. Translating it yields CASSIFLQGASYNEQFF.

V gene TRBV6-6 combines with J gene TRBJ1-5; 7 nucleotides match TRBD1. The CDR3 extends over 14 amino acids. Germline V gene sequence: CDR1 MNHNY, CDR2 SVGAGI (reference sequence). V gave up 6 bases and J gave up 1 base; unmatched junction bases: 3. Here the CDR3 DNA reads TGTGCCAGCAGCGCGACAGGGAGCAATCAGCCCCAGCATTTT. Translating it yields CASSATGSNQPQHF.

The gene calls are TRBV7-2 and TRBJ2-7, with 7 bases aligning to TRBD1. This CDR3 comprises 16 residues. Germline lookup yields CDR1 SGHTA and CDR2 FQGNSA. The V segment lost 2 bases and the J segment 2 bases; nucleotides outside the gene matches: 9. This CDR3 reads CASSLLADRFTYEQYF. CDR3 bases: TGTGCCAGCAGCTTACTGGCGGACAGGTTCACCTACGAGCAGTACTTC.

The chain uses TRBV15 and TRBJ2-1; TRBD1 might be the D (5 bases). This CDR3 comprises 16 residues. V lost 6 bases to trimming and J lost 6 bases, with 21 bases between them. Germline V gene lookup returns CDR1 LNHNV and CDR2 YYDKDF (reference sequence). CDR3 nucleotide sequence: TGTGCCACCAGGGCGACAGTGTCTTTTTTTGCCAATGAGCAGTTCTTC. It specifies CATRATVSFFANEQFF.

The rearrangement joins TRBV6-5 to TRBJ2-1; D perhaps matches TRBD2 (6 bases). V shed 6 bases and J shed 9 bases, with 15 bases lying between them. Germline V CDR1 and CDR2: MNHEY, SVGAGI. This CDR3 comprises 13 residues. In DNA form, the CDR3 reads TGTGCCAGCAGAAACGGAGGGCCCTTTGAGCAGTTCTTC. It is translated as CASRNGGPFEQFF.

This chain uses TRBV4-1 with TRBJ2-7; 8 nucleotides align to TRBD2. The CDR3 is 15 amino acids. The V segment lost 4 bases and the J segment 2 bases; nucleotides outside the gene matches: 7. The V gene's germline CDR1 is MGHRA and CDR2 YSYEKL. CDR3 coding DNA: TGCGCCAGCAGCCTTGATAGCGGGAAGACCTACGAGCAGTACTTC. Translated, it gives CASSLDSGKTYEQYF.

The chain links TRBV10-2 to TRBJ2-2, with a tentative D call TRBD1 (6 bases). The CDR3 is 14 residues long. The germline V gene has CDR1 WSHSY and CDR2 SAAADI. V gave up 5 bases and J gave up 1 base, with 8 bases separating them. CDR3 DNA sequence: TGCGCCAGCAGTACACAGGGGAACACCGGGGAGCTGTTTTTT. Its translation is CASSTQGNTGELFF.

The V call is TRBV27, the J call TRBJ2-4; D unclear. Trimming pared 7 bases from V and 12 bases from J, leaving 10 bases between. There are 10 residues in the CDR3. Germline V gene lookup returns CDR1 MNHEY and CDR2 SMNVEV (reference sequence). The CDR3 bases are TGTGCCAGCAAAGCACAGACTCAGTACTTC. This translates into CASKAQTQYF.

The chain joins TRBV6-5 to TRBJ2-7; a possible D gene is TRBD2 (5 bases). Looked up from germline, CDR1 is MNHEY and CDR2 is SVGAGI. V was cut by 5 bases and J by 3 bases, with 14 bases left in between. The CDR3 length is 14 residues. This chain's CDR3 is CASSTRDLGYEQYF. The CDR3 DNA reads TGTGCCAGCAGTACTAGGGATCTAGGCTACGAGCAGTACTTC.

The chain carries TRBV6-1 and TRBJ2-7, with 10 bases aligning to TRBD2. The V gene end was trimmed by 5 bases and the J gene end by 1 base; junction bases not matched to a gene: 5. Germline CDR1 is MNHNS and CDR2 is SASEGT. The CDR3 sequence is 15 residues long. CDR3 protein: CASSPLAGRSYEQYF. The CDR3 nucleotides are TGTGCCAGCAGTCCACTAGCGGGAAGATCCTACGAGCAGTACTTC.

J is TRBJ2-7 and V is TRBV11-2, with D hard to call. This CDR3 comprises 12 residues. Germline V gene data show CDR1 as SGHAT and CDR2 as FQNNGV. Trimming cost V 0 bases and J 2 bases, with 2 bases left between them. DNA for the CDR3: TGTGCCAGCAGCTTAGATACCTACGAGCAGTACTTC. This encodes CASSLDTYEQYF.